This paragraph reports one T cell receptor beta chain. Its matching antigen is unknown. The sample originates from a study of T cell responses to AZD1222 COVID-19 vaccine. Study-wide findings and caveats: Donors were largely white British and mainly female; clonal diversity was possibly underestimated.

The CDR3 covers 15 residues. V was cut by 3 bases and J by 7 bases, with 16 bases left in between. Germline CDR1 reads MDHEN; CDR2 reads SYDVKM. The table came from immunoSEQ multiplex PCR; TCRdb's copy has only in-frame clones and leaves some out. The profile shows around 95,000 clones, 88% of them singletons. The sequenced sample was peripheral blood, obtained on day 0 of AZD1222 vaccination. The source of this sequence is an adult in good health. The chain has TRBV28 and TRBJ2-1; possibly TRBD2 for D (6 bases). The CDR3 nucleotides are TGTGCCAGCAGTTTGGAGCCGGGACTTAAAAATGAGCAGTTCTTC. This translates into CASSLEPGLKNEQFF.